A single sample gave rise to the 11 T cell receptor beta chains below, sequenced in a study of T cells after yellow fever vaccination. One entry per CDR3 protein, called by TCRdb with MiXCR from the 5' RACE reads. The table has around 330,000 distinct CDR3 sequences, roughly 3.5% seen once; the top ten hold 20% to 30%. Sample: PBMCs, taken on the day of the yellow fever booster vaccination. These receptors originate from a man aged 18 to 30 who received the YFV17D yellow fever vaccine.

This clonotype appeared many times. The CDR3 protein is CASSYTTGGLSPLHF. The CDR3 DNA is TGTGCCAGCAGTTACACGACAGGGGGTCTTTCACCCCTCCACTTT. The chain recombines TRBV6-2 or TRBV6-3 with TRBJ1-6, with TRBD1 matching over 9 bases. The CDR3 has 15 residues. The J segment lost 9 bases and the V segment lost 2 bases, leaving 5 bases of the junction unmatched. In germline, CDR1 is MNHEY, CDR2 SVGEGT.

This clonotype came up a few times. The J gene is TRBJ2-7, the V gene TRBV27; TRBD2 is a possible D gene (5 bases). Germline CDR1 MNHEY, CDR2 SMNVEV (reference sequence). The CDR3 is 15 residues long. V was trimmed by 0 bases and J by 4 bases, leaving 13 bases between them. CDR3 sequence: CASSLSAASGYEQYV. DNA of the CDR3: TGTGCCAGCAGTTTATCGGCGGCTTCGGGGTACGAGCAGTACGTC.

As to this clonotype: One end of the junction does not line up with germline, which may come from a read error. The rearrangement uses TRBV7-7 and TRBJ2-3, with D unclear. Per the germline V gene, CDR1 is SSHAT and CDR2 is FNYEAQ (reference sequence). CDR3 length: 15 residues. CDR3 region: CASSLGSGTGDTQYF. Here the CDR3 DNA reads TGTGCTAGCAGCTTAGGGTCTGGAACCGGGGATACGCAGTATTTT.

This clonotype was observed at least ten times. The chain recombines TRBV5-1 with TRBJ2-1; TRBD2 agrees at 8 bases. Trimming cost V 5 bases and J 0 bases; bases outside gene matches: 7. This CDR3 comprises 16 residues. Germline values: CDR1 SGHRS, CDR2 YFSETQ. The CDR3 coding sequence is TGCGCCAGCAGTCTTACAGGGACTAGCTCCTACAATGAGCAGTTCTTC. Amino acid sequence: CASSLTGTSSYNEQFF.

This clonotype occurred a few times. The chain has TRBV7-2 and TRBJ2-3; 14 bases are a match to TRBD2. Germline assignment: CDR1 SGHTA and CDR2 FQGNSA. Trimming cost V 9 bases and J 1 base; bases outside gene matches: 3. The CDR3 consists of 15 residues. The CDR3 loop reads CASRTSGGRTDTQYF. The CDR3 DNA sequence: TGTGCCAGTCGGACTAGCGGGGGGCGCACAGATACGCAGTATTTT. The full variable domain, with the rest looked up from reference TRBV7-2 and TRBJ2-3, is GAGVSQSPSNKVTEKGKDVELRCDPISGHTALYWYRQSLGQGLEFLIYFQGNSAPDKSGLPSDRFSAERTGGSVSTLTIQRTQQEDSAVYLCASRTSGGRTDTQYFGPGTRLTVL.

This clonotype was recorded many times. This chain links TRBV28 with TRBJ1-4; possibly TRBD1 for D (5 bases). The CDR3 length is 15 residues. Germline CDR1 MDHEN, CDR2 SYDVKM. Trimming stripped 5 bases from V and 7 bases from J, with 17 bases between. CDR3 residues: CASSTSRGWGEKLFF. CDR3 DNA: TGTGCCAGCAGTACCTCACGGGGGTGGGGTGAAAAACTGTTTTTT.

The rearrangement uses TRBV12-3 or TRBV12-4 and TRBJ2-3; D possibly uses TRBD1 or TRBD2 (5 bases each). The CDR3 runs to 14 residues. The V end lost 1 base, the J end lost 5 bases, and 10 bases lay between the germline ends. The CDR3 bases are TGTGCCAGCAGTTTAGGAGGGCAGGGAGATACGCAGTATTTT. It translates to CASSLGGQGDTQYF.

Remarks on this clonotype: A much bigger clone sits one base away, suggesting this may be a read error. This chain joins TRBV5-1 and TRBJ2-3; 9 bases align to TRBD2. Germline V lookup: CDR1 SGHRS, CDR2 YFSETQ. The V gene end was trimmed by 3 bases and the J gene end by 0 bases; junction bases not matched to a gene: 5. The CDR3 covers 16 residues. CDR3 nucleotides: TGCGCCAGCAGCTCCGGGACTAGCTGGAGCACAGATACGCAGTATTTT. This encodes CASSSGTSWSTDTQYF.

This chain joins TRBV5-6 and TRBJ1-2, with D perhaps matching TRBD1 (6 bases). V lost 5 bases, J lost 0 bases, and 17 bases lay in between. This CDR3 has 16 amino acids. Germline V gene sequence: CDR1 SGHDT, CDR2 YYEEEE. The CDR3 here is CASRHRWGPSNYGYTF. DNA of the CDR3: TGTGCCAGCAGACACCGCTGGGGGCCTTCTAACTATGGCTACACCTTC.

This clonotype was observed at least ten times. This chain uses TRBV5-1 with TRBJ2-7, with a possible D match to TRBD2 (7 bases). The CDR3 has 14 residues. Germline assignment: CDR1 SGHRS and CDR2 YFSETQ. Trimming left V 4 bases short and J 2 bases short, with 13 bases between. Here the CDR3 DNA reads TGCGCCAGCAGCGGGGGGGCAGAAGCCTACGAGCAGTACTTC. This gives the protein CASSGGAEAYEQYF.

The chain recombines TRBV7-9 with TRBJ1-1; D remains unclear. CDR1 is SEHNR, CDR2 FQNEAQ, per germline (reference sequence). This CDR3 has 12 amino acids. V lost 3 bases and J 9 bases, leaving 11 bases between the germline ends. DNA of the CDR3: TGTGCCAGCAGCTTCGAGTCAAGGAAAGCTTTCTTT. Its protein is CASSFESRKAFF.